A selection of T cell receptor beta chains follows, all from one sample in a study of T cells in Graves' hyperthyroidism and ophthalmopathy. TCRdb reprocessed the multiplex PCR reads via MiXCR and lists one record per CDR3 protein. The sample yields fewer than 850,000 distinct CDR3 sequences, approximately 15% seen once. The sequencing input was blood. These receptors were collected from a man over 45 with Graves' hyperthyroidism. Both conserved end residues are part of each CDR3. D genes are given only for firm matches. Size tells how often a clone was seen (once, few, many) or the class of an expanded clone, and some rows leave it out.

v_gene,j_gene,d_gene,abundance,CDR3aa,CDR3nt
TRBV7-8,TRBJ2-2,TRBD2,few,CASSLDPSGTTPNTGELFF,TGTGCCAGCAGCTTAGATCCCAGCGGGACTACACCGAACACCGGGGAGCTGTTTTTT
TRBV29-1,TRBJ2-7,NA,many,CSARDIIGFEQYF,TGCAGCGCTAGGGACATCATAGGTTTTGAGCAGTACTTC
TRBV19,TRBJ1-2,TRBD1,many,CASNTRDRESYGYTF,TGTGCCAGTAATACCCGGGACAGGGAGTCCTATGGCTACACCTTC
TRBV6-1,TRBJ2-7,TRBD1,many,CASSSRTGDYEQYF,TGTGCCAGCAGTTCACGGACAGGGGACTACGAGCAGTACTTC
TRBV12-3/TRBV12-4,TRBJ1-5,NA,many,CASSLAIASPQHF,TGTGCCAGCAGTTTAGCGATTGCATCGCCCCAGCATTTT
TRBV24-1,TRBJ1-1,TRBD1,NA,CATSEMGQGRNTEAFF,TGTGCCACCAGTGAGATGGGACAGGGGCGAAACACTGAAGCTTTCTTT
TRBV29-1,TRBJ2-1,TRBD2,many,CSVSTSGAYNEQFF,TGCAGCGTTTCTACTAGCGGAGCCTACAATGAGCAGTTCTTC
TRBV6-2/TRBV6-3,TRBJ2-3,TRBD2,NA,CASRRTSGRSDTQYF,TGTGCCAGCAGACGGACTAGCGGGAGGTCGGATACGCAGTATTTT
TRBV29-1,TRBJ2-2,TRBD2,few,CSGLGAGDGHGELFF,TGCAGCGGCCTGGGAGCGGGAGACGGTCACGGGGAGCTGTTTTTT
TRBV20-1,TRBJ2-7,TRBD1,few,CSARDRGQSGEQYF,TGCAGTGCCCGAGACAGGGGGCAGTCGGGCGAGCAGTACTTC
TRBV7-8,TRBJ1-1,NA,many,CASSLASGPEAFF,TGTGCCAGCAGCTTAGCGTCCGGCCCTGAAGCTTTCTTT
TRBV10-3,TRBJ2-5,TRBD1,many,CAISDSDRGPETQYF,TGTGCCATCAGTGATTCAGACAGGGGACCAGAGACCCAGTACTTC
TRBV6-2/TRBV6-3,TRBJ2-1,NA,NA,CASSYSMQGNYNEQFF,TGTGCCAGCAGTTACTCGATGCAGGGGAATTACAATGAGCAGTTCTTC
TRBV29-1,TRBJ2-5,TRBD2,NA,CSAMGGVRETQYF,TGCAGCGCCATGGGGGGGGTTAGAGAGACCCAGTACTTC
TRBV29-1,TRBJ2-7,TRBD1,few,CSVEIRDRAYEQYF,TGCAGCGTTGAAATCCGGGACAGGGCGTACGAGCAGTACTTC
TRBV28,TRBJ2-3,NA,NA,CASSMGTGSTDTQYF,TGTGCCAGCAGCATGGGAACCGGCAGCACAGATACGCAGTATTTT
TRBV6-8,TRBJ2-5,TRBD1,many,CASSPGTVANQETQYF,TGTGCCAGCAGTCCCGGGACAGTGGCGAACCAAGAGACCCAGTACTTC
TRBV27,TRBJ1-4,TRBD1,NA,CASSPGTGTEKLFF,TGTGCCAGCAGTCCCGGGACAGGGACCGAAAAACTGTTTTTT
TRBV28,TRBJ2-5,TRBD2,many,CASREPSGRFETQYF,TGTGCCAGCAGAGAACCTAGCGGGAGGTTCGAGACCCAGTACTTC
TRBV19,TRBJ1-5,TRBD1,few,CASSIQGGQWQPQHF,TGTGCCAGTAGTATTCAGGGGGGTCAGTGGCAGCCCCAGCATTTT
TRBV7-2,TRBJ1-3,TRBD1,NA,CASSGQGDGNTIYF,TGTGCCAGCAGCGGACAGGGTGATGGAAACACCATATATTTT
TRBV12-3/TRBV12-4,TRBJ2-6,TRBD1,many,CASTQGAYGGANVLTF,TGTGCCAGCACCCAGGGGGCATATGGTGGGGCCAACGTCCTGACTTTC
TRBV7-6,TRBJ2-5,NA,NA,CASSMRTGVTRGEETQYF,TGTGCCAGCAGCATGCGGACCGGAGTTACTAGGGGGGAAGAGACCCAGTACTTC
TRBV15,TRBJ1-4,TRBD1,NA,CATSGTGTGISEKLFF,TGTGCCACCAGCGGAACCGGGACAGGTATCTCTGAAAAACTGTTTTTT
TRBV18,TRBJ1-2,TRBD1,NA,CASSPTGGAYYGYTF,TGTGCCAGCTCACCTACAGGGGGCGCTTACTATGGCTACACCTTC
TRBV5-1,TRBJ2-3,NA,NA,CASTSDVDTQYF,TGCGCCAGCACCTCAGACGTAGATACGCAGTATTTT
TRBV4-1,TRBJ2-2,NA,NA,CASSQRQLSNTGELFF,TGCGCCAGCAGCCAAAGGCAGCTCTCGAACACCGGGGAGCTGTTTTTT
TRBV28,TRBJ2-7,TRBD2,NA,CASSSGLAIEQYF,TGTGCCAGCAGTTCCGGACTAGCGATCGAGCAGTACTTC